Described below is a single T cell receptor (beta chain) sequence and its context. Its antigen is unidentified. J was trimmed by 0 bases and V by 3 bases; bases with no gene match: 4. CDR1 and CDR2 from the germline V gene are SGHVS and FQNEAQ. CDR3 length equals 15 residues. The PCR ran on 60 Vbeta and 13 Jbeta primers. Assay used: immunoSEQ multiplex PCR; TCRdb lists only in-frame clones, some missing. This table holds about 170,000 clones, approximately 85% found once. The data are from a study of cytomegalovirus exposure and HLA in healthy donors. Study-level results: There were fewer than 200 TCR beta chains listed as cytomegalovirus-associated. The classifier was said to identify cytomegalovirus status with high specificity and sensitivity. There were some V segments, including TRBV6-2 and TRBV6-3, excluded as indistinguishable. Data from an earlier analysis indicated that most TCR beta V segments were productive either about 90% or about 30% of the time.

V and J are TRBV7-8 and TRBJ1-1; 7 nucleotides align to TRBD1. This receptor was taken from a man aged 18 to 35 in good health and CMV-seropositive. The source material was PBMCs. Written as DNA, the CDR3 is TGTGCCAGCAGCTTCGAGACAGGGATGAACACTGAAGCTTTCTTT. This sequence encodes CASSFETGMNTEAFF.